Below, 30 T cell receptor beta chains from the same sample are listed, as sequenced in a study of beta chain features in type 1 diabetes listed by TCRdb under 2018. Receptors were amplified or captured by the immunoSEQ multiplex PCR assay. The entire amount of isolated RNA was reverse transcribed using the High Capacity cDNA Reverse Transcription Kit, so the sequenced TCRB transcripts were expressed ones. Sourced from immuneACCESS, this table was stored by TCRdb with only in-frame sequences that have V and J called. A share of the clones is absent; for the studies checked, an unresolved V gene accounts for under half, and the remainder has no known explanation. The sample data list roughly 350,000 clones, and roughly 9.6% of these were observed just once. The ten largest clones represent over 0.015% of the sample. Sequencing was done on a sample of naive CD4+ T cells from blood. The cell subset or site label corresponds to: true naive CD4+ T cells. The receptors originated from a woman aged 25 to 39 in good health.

The CDR3 DNA is TGTGCCAGTAACAGGGAGAGCTCCTACAATGAGCAGTTCTTC. Its protein is CASNRESSYNEQFF. This chain connects TRBV19 to TRBJ2-1, with a tentative D call TRBD1 (6 bases). This CDR3 has 14 amino acids. The germline CDR1 and CDR2 sequences are LNHDA and SQIVND (reference sequence). Deletions cut 7 bases from V and 0 bases from J, with 10 bases between.

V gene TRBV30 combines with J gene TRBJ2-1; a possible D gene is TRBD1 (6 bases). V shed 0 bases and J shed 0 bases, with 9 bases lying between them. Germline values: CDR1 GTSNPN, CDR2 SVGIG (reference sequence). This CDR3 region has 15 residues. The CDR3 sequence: CAWSVRGSSYNEQFF. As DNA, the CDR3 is TGTGCCTGGAGTGTGAGGGGGAGCTCCTACAATGAGCAGTTCTTC.

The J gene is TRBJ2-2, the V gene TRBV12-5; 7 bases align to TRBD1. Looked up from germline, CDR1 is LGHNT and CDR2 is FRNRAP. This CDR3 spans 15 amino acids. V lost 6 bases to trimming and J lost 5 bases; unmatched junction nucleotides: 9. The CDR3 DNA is TGTGCTAGTGGGATGACAGGGATTGCAACCGGGGAGCTGTTTTTT. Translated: CASGMTGIATGELFF.

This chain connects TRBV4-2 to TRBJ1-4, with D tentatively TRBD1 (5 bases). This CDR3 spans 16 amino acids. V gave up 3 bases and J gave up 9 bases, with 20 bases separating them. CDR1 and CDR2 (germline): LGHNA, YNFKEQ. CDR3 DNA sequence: TGTGCCAGCAGCCAGCCAAGCCAGGGAAGAGATCAAAAACTGTTTTTT. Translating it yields CASSQPSQGRDQKLFF.

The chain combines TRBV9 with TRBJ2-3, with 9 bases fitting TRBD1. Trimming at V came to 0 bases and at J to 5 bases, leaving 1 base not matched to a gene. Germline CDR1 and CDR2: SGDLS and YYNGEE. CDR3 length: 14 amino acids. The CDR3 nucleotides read TGTGCCAGCAGCGTAGAGGGACAGGGAGATACGCAGTATTTT. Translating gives CASSVEGQGDTQYF.

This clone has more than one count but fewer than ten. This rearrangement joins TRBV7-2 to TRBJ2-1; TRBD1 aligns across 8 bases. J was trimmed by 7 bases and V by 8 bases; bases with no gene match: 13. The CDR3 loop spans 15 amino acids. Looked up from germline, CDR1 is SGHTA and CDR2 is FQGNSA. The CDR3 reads CASLHRTGTLNEQFF. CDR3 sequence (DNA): TGTGCCAGCCTTCACCGGACAGGGACTTTAAATGAGCAGTTCTTC.

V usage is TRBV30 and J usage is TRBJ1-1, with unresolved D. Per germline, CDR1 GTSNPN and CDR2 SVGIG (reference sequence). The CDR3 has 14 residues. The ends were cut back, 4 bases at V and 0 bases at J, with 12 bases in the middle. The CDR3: CAWTRERMNTEAFF. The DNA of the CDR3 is TGTGCCTGGACCCGGGAGCGGATGAACACTGAAGCTTTCTTT.

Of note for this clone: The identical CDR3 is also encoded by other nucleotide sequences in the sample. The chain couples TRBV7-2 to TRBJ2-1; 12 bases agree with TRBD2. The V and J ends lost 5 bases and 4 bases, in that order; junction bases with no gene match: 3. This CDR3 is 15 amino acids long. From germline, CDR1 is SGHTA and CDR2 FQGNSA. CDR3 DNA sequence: TGTGCCAGCAGCACGACTAGCGGGGGTTACAATGAGCAGTTCTTC. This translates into CASSTTSGGYNEQFF. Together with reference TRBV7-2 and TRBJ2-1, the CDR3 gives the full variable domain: GAGVSQSPSNKVTEKGKDVELRCDPISGHTALYWYRQSLGQGLEFLIYFQGNSAPDKSGLPSDRFSAERTGGSVSTLTIQRTQQEDSAVYLCASSTTSGGYNEQFFGPGTRLTVL.

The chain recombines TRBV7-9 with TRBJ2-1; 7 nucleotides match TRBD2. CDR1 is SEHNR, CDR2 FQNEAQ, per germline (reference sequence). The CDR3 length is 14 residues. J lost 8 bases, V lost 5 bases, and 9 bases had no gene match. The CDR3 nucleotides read TGTGCCAGCAGCCCCACCCGACTAGCCGATGAGCAGTTCTTC. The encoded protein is CASSPTRLADEQFF.

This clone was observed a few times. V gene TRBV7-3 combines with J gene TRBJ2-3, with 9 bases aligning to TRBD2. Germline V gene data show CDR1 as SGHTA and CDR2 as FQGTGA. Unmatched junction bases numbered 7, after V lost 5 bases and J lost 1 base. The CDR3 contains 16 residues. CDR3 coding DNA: TGTGCCAGCAGCCCCCCCGGCGGGGGGGGCACAGATACGCAGTATTTT. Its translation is CASSPPGGGGTDTQYF.

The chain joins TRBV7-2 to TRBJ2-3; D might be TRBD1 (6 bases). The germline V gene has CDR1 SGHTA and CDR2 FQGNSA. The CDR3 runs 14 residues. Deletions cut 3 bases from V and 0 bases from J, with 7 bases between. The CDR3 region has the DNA TGTGCCAGCAGCTTCGGACAGAGCACAGATACGCAGTATTTT. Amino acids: CASSFGQSTDTQYF.

In DNA form, the CDR3 reads TGTGCCAGCAGCACTCCGGGTAATGAAAAACTGTTTTTT. Encoded protein: CASSTPGNEKLFF. The chain carries TRBV5-5 and TRBJ1-4, with D unresolved. V lost 4 bases and J 4 bases, leaving 8 bases between the germline ends. The germline V gene has CDR1 SGHKS and CDR2 YYEKEE (reference sequence). This CDR3 is built from 13 residues.

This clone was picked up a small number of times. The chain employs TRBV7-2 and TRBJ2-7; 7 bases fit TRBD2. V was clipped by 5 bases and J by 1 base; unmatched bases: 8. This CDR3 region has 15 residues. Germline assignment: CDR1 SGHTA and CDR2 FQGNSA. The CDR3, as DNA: TGTGCCAGCAGCCGTAGCGGGCCGGAGTCCTACGAGCAGTACTTC. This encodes CASSRSGPESYEQYF.

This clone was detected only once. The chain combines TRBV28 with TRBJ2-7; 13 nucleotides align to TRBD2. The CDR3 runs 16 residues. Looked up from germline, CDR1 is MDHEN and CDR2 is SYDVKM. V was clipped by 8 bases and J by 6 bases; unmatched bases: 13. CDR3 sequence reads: CASQAPGTSGITEQYF. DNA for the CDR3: TGTGCCAGCCAGGCCCCCGGGACTAGCGGGATTACCGAGCAGTACTTC.

The CDR3 nucleotides read TGTGCCAGCTCACCACCCGAGACAGGGGAATACGAGCAGTACTTC. Amino acid sequence: CASSPPETGEYEQYF. This chain connects TRBV18 to TRBJ2-7, with TRBD1 matching over 8 bases. Unmatched junction bases numbered 5, after V lost 0 bases and J lost 4 bases. The CDR3 sequence is 15 residues long. CDR1 KGHSH and CDR2 LQKENI come from the germline V gene.

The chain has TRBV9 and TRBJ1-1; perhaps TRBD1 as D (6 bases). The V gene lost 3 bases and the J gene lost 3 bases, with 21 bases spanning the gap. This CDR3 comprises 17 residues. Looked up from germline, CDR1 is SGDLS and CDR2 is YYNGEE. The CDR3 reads CASSATLATDSHTEAFF. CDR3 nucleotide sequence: TGTGCCAGCAGCGCCACACTCGCCACGGACAGCCACACTGAAGCTTTCTTT.

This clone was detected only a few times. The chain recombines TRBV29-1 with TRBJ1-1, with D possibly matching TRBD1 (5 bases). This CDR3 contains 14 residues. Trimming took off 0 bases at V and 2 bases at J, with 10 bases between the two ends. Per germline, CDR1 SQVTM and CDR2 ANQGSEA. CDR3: CSVEDEDTNTEAFF. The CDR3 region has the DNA TGCAGCGTTGAAGATGAGGACACAAACACTGAAGCTTTCTTT.

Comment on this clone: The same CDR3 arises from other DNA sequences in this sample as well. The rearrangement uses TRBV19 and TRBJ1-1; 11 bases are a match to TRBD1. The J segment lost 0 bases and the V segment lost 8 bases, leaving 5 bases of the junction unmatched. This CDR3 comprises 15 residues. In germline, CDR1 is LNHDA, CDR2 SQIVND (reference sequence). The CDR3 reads CASSRDRGMNTEAFF. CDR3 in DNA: TGTGCCAGTTCGCGGGACAGGGGGATGAACACTGAAGCTTTCTTT.

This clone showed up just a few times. In nucleotides, the CDR3 is TGTGCCAGCAGCTTAGCGCTAGGCCTAGCGACAAACATTCAGTACTTC. Its protein product is CASSLALGLATNIQYF. V usage is TRBV7-9 and J usage is TRBJ2-4, with D possibly matching TRBD2 (6 bases). The CDR3 is made up of 16 amino acids. Trimming shortened V by 0 bases and J by 6 bases, and 15 bases separated the two germline ends. CDR1 is SEHNR and CDR2 is FQNEAQ in the germline V gene (reference sequence).

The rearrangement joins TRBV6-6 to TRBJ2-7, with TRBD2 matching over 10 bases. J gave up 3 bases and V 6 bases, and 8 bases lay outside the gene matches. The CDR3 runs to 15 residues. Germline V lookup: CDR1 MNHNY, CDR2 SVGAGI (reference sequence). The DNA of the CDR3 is TGTGCCAGCAGCCCAGGACTAGCGGTCTACTACGAGCAGTACTTC. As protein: CASSPGLAVYYEQYF.

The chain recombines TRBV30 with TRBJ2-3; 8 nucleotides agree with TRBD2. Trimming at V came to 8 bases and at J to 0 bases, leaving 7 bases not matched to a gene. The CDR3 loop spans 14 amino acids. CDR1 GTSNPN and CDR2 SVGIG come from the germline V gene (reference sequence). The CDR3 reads CAATSGTSTDTQYF. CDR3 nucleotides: TGTGCCGCCACTAGCGGTACTAGCACAGATACGCAGTATTTT.

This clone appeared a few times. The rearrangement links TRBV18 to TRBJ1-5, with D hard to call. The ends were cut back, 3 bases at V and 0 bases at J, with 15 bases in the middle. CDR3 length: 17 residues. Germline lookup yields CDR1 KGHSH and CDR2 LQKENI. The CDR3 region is CASSPREGRDSNQPQHF. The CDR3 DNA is TGTGCCAGCTCACCCCGAGAGGGTCGGGATAGCAATCAGCCCCAGCATTTT.

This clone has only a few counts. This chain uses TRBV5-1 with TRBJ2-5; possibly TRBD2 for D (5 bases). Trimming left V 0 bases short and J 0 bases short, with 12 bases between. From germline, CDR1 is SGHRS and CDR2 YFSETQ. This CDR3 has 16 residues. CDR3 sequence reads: CASSLGASPNQETQYF. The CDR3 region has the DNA TGCGCCAGCAGCTTGGGGGCTAGCCCGAACCAAGAGACCCAGTACTTC.

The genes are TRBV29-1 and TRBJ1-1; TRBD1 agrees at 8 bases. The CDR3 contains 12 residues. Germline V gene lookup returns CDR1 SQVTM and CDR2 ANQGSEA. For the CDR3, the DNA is TGCATCGGTACAGGGGGTGGTACTGAAGCTTTCTTT. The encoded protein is CIGTGGGTEAFF.

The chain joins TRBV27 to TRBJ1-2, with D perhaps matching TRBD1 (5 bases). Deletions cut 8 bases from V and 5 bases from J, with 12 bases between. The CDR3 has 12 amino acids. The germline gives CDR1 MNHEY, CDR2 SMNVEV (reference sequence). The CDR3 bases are TGTGCCAGCGGAGGGACCTTATATGGCTACACCTTC. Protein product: CASGGTLYGYTF.

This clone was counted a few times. The DNA for the CDR3 is TGCGCCAGCAGCCTCTCACTAGCGGGGTCCTACGAGCAGTACTTC. Its translation: CASSLSLAGSYEQYF. This rearrangement joins TRBV4-3 to TRBJ2-7; 10 nucleotides line up with TRBD2. Germline V gives CDR1 LGHNA, CDR2 YSLEER. V dropped 4 bases and J dropped 1; count of bases not matched to a gene: 4. The CDR3 extends over 15 amino acids.

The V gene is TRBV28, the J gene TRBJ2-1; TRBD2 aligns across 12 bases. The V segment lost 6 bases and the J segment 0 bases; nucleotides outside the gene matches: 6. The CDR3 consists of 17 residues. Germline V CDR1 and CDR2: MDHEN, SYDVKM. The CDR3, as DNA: TGTGCCAGCAGGGGACTAGCGGGTGGGTACTCCTACAATGAGCAGTTCTTC. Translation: CASRGLAGGYSYNEQFF.

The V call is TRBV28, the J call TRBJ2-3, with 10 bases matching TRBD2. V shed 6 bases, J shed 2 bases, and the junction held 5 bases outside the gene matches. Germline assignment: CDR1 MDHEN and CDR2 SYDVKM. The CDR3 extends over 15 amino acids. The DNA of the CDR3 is TGTGCCAGCAGCGCCCTAGCGGGGGCCACAGATACGCAGTATTTT. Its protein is CASSALAGATDTQYF.

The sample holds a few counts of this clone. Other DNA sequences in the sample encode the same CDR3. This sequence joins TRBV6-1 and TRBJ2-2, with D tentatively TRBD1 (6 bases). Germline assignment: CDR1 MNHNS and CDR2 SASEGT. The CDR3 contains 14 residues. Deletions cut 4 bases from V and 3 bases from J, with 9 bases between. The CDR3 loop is CASSGQGYTGELFF. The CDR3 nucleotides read TGTGCCAGCAGTGGTCAGGGGTACACCGGGGAGCTGTTTTTT.

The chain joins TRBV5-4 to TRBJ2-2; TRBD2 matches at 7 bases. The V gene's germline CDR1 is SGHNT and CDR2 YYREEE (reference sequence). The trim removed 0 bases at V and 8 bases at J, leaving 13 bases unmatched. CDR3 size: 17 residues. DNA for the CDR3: TGTGCCAGCAGCTTGGCCGGCCTGGCGGGAGTGAGAGGGGAGCTGTTTTTT. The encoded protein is CASSLAGLAGVRGELFF. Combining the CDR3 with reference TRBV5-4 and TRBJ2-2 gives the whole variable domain ETGVTQSPTHLIKTRGQQVTLRCSSQSGHNTVSWYQQALGQGPQFIFQYYREEENGRGNFPPRFSGLQFPNYSSELNVNALELDDSALYLCASSLAGLAGVRGELFFGEGSRLTVL.